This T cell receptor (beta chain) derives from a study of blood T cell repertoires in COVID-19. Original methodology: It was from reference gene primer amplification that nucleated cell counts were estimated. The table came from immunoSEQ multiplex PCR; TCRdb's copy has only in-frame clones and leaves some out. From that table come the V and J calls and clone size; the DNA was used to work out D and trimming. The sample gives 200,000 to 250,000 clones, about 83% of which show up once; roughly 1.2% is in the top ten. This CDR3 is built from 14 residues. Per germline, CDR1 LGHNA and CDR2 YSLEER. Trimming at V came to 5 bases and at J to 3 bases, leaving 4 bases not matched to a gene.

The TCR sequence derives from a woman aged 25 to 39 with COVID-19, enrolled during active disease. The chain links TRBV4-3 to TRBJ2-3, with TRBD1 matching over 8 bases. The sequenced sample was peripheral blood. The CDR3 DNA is TGCGCCAGCAGCAAGGACAGGGAGACAGATACGCAGTATTTT. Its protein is CASSKDRETDTQYF.